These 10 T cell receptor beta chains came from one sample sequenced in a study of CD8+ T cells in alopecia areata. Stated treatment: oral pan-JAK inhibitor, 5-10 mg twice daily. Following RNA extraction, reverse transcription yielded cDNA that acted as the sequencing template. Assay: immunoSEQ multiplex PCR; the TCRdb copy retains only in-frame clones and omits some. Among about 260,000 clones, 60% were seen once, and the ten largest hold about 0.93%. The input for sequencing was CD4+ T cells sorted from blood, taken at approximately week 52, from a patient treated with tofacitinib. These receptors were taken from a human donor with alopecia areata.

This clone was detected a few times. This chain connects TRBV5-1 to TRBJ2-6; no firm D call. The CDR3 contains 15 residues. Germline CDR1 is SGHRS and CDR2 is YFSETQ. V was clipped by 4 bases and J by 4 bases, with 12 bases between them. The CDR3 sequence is CASSLPTTGANVLTF. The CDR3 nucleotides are TGCGCCAGCAGCCTGCCCACGACGGGGGCCAACGTCCTGACTTTC.

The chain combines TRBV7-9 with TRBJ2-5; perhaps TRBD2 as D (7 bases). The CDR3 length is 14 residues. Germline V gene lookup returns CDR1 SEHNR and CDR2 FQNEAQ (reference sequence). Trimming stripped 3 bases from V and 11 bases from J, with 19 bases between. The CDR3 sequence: CASSLGAGAREQYF. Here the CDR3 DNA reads TGTGCCAGCAGCTTGGGGGCGGGGGCCCGGGAGCAGTACTTC. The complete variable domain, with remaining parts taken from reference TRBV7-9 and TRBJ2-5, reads DTGVSQNPRHKITKRGQNVTFRCDPISEHNRLYWYRQTLGQGPEFLTYFQNEAQLEKSRLLSDRFSAERPKGSFSTLEIQRTEQGDSAMYLCASSLGAGAREQYFGPGTRLLVL.

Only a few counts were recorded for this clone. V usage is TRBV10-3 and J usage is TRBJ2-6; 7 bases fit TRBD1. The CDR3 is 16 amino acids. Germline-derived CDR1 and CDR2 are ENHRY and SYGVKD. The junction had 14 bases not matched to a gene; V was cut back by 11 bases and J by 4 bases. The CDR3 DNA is TGTGCCGTCGGGACAGTCAGGGCAAGAGGGGCCAACGTCCTGACTTTC. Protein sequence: CAVGTVRARGANVLTF.

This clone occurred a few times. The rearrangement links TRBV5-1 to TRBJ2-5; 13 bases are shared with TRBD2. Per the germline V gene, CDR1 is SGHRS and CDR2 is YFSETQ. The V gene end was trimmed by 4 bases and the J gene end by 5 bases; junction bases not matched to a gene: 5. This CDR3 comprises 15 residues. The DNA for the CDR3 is TGCGCCAGCAGCGGAGGGACTAGCGGGACGGAGACCCAGTACTTC. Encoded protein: CASSGGTSGTETQYF.

As DNA, the CDR3 is TGTGCCAGCAGCGGAGGCTGGCGGGGCTATGGCTACACCTTC. This encodes CASSGGWRGYGYTF. This rearrangement joins TRBV14 to TRBJ1-2; D not certain. There are 14 residues in the CDR3. CDR1 is SGHDN and CDR2 is FVKESK in the germline V gene. V shed 5 bases and J shed 4 bases, with 14 bases lying between them.

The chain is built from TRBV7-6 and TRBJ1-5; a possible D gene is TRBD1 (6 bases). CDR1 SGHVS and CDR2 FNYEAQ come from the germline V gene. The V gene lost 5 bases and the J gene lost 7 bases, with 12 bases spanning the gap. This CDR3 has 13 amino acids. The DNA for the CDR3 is TGTGCCAGCAGCCGAGGGGGGGCCCAGCCCCAGCATTTT. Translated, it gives CASSRGGAQPQHF.

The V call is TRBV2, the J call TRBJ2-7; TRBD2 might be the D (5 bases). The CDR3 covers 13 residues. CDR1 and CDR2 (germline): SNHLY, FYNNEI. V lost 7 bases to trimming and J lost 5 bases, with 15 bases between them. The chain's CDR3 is CASTGLLGHEQYF. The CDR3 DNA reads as TGTGCCAGCACTGGACTCTTAGGCCACGAGCAGTACTTC. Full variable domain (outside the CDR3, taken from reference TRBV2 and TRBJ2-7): EPEVTQTPSHQVTQMGQEVILRCVPISNHLYFYWYRQILGQKVEFLVSFYNNEISEKSEIFDDQFSVERPDGSNFTLKIRSTKLEDSAMYFCASTGLLGHEQYFGPGTRLTVT.

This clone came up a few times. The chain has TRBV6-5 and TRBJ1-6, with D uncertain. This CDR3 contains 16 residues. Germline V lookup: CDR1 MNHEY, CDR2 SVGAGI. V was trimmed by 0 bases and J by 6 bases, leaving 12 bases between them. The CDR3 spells CASSYSIRLGNSPLHF. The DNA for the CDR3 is TGTGCCAGCAGTTACTCGATAAGGCTGGGTAATTCACCCCTCCACTTT.

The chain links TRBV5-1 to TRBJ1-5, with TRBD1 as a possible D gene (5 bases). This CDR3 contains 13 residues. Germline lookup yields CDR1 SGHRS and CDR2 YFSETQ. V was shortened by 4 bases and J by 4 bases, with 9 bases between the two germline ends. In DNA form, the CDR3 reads TGCGCCAGCAGCCACGGGGCGAATCAGCCCCAGCATTTT. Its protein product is CASSHGANQPQHF.

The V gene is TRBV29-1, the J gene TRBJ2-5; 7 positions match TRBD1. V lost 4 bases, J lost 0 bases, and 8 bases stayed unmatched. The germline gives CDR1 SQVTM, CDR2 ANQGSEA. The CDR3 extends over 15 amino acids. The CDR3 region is CSVVGNRGYQETQYF. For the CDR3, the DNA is TGCAGCGTTGTAGGTAACAGGGGCTACCAAGAGACCCAGTACTTC.